The sample holds a few counts of the clone carrying this TCR beta chain. The antigen is undetermined. Per germline, CDR1 GTSNPN and CDR2 SVGIG (reference sequence). Trimming took off 2 bases at V and 7 bases at J, with 8 bases between the two ends. The CDR3 is 12 residues long. The source of the sample is a study of response to subunit inactivated influenza vaccine. From the RT-PCR reads, TCRdb called clonotypes with MiXCR, one entry per CDR3 protein. The data show hundreds of thousands of distinct CDR3 sequences, around 20% seen once. Study conclusions and caveats: Each seasonal influenza vaccination recruits few new T cells, the authors suggested.

This specimen was PBMCs from blood, taken 4 to 6 days after vaccination. This clonotype was sampled from a man between 50 and 59 years old who received an inactivated influenza vaccine. The chain has TRBV30 and TRBJ1-4; D is uncertain. As DNA, the CDR3 is TGTGCCTGGAGTCCAGGAGGTGAAAAACTGTTTTTT. It is translated as CAWSPGGEKLFF.